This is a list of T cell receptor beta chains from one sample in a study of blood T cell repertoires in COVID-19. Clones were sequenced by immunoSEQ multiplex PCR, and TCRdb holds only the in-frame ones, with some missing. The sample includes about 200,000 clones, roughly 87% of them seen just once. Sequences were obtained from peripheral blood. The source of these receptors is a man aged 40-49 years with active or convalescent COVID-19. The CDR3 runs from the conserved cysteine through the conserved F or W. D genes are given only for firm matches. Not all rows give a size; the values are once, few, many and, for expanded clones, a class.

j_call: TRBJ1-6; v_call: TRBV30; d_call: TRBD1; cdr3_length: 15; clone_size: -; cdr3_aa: CAWGDRDFYNSPLHF; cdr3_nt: TGTGCCTGGGGGGACAGGGATTTTTATAATTCACCCCTCCACTTT
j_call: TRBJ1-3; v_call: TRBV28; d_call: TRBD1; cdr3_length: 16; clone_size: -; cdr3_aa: CASSFGNRGRGNTIYF; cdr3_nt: TGTGCCAGCAGTTTTGGGAACAGGGGGCGCGGAAACACCATATATTTT
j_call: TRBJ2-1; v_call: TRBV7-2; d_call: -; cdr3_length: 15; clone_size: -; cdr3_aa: CASSSPPTPYNEQFF; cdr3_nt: TGTGCCAGCAGCTCCCCCCCCACTCCCTACAATGAGCAGTTCTTC
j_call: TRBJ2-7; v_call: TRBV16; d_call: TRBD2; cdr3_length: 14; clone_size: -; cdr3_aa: CASSQSRTGGEQYF; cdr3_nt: TGTGCCAGCAGCCAATCGAGGACCGGGGGGGAGCAGTACTTC
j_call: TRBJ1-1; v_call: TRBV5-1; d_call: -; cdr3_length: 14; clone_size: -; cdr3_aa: CASSWTRMNTEAFF; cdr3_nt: TGCGCCAGCAGCTGGACAAGAATGAACACTGAAGCTTTCTTT
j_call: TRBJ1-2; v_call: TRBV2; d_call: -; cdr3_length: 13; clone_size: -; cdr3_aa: CASSGGQIYGYTF; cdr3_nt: TGTGCCAGCAGTGGGGGGCAGATCTATGGCTACACCTTC
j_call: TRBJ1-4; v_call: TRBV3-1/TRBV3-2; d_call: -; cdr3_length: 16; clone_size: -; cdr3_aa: CASSQERRRMREKLFF; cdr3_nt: TGTGCCAGCAGCCAAGAAAGAAGGAGGATGAGGGAAAAACTGTTTTTT
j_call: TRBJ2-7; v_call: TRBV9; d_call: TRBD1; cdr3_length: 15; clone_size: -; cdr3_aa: CASSVSGTGPNEQYF; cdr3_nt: TGTGCCAGCAGCGTATCCGGGACAGGGCCGAATGAGCAGTACTTC
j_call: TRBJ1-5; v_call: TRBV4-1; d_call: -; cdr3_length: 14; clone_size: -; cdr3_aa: CASSQLQGNKAQHF; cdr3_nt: TGCGCCAGCAGCCAATTACAGGGTAATAAGGCCCAGCATTTT
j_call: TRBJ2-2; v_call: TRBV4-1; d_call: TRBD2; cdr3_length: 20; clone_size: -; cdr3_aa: CASSQDFSKVAGMNTGELFF; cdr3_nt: TGCGCCAGCAGCCAAGATTTCAGTAAGGTAGCGGGAATGAACACCGGGGAGCTGTTTTTT
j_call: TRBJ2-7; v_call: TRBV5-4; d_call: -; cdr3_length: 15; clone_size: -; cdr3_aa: CASSPRPDSSYEQYF; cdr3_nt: TGTGCCAGCAGCCCCCGCCCTGACAGCTCCTACGAGCAGTACTTC
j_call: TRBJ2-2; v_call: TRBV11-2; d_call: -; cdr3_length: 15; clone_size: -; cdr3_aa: CASSLARISTGELFF; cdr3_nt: TGTGCCAGCAGCTTAGCTCGAATCAGCACCGGGGAGCTGTTTTTT
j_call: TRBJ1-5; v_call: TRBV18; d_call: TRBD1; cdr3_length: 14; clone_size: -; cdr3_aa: CASSPATGVQPQHF; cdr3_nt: TGTGCCAGCTCACCCGCGACAGGGGTTCAGCCCCAGCATTTT
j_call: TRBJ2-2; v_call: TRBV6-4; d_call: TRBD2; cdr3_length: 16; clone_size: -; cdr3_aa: CASSSFAGVTTGELFF; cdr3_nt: TGTGCCAGCAGCTCCTTCGCGGGGGTTACGACCGGGGAGCTGTTTTTT
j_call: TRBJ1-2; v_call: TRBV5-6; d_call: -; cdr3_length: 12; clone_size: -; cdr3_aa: CASSSGFYGYTF; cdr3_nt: TGTGCCAGCAGCTCAGGGTTTTACGGCTACACCTTC
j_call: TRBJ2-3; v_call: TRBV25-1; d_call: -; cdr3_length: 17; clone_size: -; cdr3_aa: CASSESRAEGRTDTQYF; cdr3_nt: TGTGCCAGCAGTGAATCCAGGGCGGAGGGAAGGACAGATACGCAGTATTTT
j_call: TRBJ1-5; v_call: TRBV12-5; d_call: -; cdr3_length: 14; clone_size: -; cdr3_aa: CASGFIQGGQPQHF; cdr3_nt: TGTGCTAGTGGTTTTATCCAGGGCGGTCAGCCCCAGCATTTT
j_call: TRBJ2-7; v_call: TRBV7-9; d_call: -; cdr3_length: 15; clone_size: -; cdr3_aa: CASSLNRAGHYEQYF; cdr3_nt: TGTGCCAGCAGCTTAAACCGGGCAGGGCACTACGAGCAGTACTTC
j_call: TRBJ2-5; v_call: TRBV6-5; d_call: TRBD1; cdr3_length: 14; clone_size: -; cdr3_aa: CASRQTGGGETQYF; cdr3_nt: TGTGCCAGCAGACAGACAGGGGGCGGAGAGACCCAGTACTTC
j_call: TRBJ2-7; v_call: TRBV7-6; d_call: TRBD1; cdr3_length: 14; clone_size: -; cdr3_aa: CASSFGQGANEQYF; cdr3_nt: TGTGCCAGCAGCTTCGGACAGGGGGCAAACGAGCAGTACTTC
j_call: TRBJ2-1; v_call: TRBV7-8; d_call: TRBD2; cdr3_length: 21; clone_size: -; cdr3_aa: CASSAGRASGRAMSSYNEQFF; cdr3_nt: TGTGCCAGCAGCGCCGGGCGGGCTAGCGGGAGGGCAATGAGCTCCTACAATGAGCAGTTCTTC
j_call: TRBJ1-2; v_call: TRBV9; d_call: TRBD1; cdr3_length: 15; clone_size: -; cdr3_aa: CASSSTGGKLYGYTF; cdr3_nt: TGTGCCAGCAGCTCGACAGGGGGGAAGCTCTATGGCTACACCTTC
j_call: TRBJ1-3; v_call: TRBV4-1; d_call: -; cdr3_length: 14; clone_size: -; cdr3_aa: CASSQVRAGNTIYF; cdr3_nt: TGCGCCAGCAGCCAAGTCAGGGCCGGAAACACCATATATTTT
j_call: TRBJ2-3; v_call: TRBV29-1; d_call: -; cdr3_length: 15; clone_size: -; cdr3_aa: CSVGENSASTDTQYF; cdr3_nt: TGCAGCGTTGGAGAGAACAGTGCTAGCACAGATACGCAGTATTTT
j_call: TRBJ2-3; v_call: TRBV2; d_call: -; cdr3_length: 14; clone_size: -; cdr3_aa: CASSEWQNTDTQYF; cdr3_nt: TGTGCCAGCAGTGAGTGGCAGAACACAGATACGCAGTATTTT
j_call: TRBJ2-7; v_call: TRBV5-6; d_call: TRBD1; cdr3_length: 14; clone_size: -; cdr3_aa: CASSPGTGTYEQYF; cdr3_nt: TGTGCCAGCAGTCCCGGGACAGGGACCTACGAGCAGTACTTC
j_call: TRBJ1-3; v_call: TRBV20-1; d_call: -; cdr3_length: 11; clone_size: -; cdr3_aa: CSVSAGNTIYF; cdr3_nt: TGCAGTGTGAGCGCGGGAAACACCATATATTTT
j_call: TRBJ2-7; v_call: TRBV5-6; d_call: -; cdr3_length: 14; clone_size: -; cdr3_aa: CASVDRQALYEQYF; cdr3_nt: TGTGCCAGCGTTGATCGGCAGGCCCTCTACGAGCAGTACTTC
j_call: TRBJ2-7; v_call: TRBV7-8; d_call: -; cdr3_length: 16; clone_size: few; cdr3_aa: CASSLRDTRFSYEQYF; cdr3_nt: TGTGCCAGCAGCTTAAGGGACACTAGATTTTCCTACGAGCAGTACTTC
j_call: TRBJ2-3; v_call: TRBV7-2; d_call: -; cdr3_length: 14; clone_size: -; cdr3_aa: CASSFLGSADTQYF; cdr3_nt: TGTGCCAGCAGCTTCCTAGGGAGCGCAGATACGCAGTATTTT
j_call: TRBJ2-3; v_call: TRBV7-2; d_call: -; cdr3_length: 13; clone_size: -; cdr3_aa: CASSLAQADTQYF; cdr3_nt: TGTGCCAGCAGCTTAGCCCAGGCAGATACGCAGTATTTT
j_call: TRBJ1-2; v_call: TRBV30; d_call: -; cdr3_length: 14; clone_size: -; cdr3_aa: CAWADLQNSYGYTF; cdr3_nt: TGTGCCTGGGCAGATCTACAGAATTCCTATGGCTACACCTTC
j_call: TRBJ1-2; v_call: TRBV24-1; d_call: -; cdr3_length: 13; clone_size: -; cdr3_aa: CATSTGSGYGYTF; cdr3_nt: TGTGCCACCAGTACAGGGAGCGGCTATGGCTACACCTTC
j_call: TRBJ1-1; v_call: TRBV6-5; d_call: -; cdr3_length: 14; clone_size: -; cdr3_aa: CASRGAGLRTEAFF; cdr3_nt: TGTGCCAGCAGAGGTGCGGGTCTAAGGACTGAAGCTTTCTTT
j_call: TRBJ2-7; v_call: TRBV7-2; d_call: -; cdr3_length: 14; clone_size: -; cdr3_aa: CASSSRLNYYEQYF; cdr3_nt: TGTGCCAGCAGCTCGAGACTAAACTACTACGAGCAGTACTTC
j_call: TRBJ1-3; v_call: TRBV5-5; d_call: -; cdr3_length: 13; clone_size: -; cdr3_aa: CASSLEGLDTIYF; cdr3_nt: TGTGCCAGCAGCTTGGAGGGGCTAGACACCATATATTTT
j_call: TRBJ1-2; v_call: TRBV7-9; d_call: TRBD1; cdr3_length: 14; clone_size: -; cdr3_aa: CASSLTHRGDGYTF; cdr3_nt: TGTGCCAGCAGCTTAACGCACAGGGGGGATGGCTACACCTTC